Each of the 5 T cell receptor beta chains below was sequenced from the same sample in a study of identical twins. TCRdb re-called the 5' RACE reads through MiXCR, storing one row per CDR3 protein. The sample lists some 760,000 distinct CDR3 sequences, 18% occurring once. This same sample was also taken into another study, of T cells expressing NK-cell markers.

Sequencing used PBMCs. The receptors were sampled from a woman between 18 and 29 years old in good health.

This chain uses TRBV29-1 with TRBJ2-7; 10 positions match TRBD2. From germline, CDR1 is SQVTM and CDR2 ANQGSEA. The CDR3 is 12 amino acids. Losses at the gene ends were 4 bases for V and 9 bases for J; bases not matched to a gene: 6. Here the CDR3 reads CSVGAGGPGQYF. CDR3 DNA sequence: TGCAGCGTTGGAGCGGGAGGGCCGGGGCAGTACTTC.

The V gene is TRBV3-1, the J gene TRBJ1-1; 9 positions match TRBD1. CDR3 length: 15 amino acids. Germline CDR1 reads LGHDT; CDR2 reads YNNKEL (reference sequence). The J segment lost 8 bases and the V segment lost 7 bases, leaving 14 bases of the junction unmatched. The CDR3 spells CASNPQGAVFAEAFF. The CDR3 DNA reads as TGTGCCAGCAACCCACAGGGGGCCGTTTTCGCCGAAGCTTTCTTT.

The chain recombines TRBV25-1 with TRBJ1-5, with D possibly TRBD1 on 5 matching bases. This CDR3 has 11 residues. Germline CDR1 MGHDK, CDR2 SYGVNS. The V end was cut by 6 bases, the J end by 11 bases, with 11 bases between. The CDR3 sequence is CASSFRGAQHF. The DNA for the CDR3 is TGTGCCAGCAGCTTCCGAGGGGCCCAGCATTTT.

This clonotype was seen more than once but under ten times. This chain connects TRBV7-2 to TRBJ2-7, with D unclear. The CDR3 runs 14 residues. CDR1 and CDR2 from the germline V gene are SGHTA and FQGNSA. V gave up 5 bases and J gave up 6 bases, with 17 bases separating them. The CDR3 protein is CASSLPAELLEQYF. The CDR3 DNA reads as TGTGCCAGCAGCCTACCGGCCGAGTTGCTCGAGCAGTACTTC.

This rearrangement joins TRBV18 to TRBJ2-1; D unclear. The V gene lost 2 bases and the J gene lost 6 bases, with 14 bases spanning the gap. The germline gives CDR1 KGHSH, CDR2 LQKENI. The CDR3 consists of 15 residues. In DNA form, the CDR3 reads TGTGCCAGCTCACCAGCGCCGGCGGTGGTCAATGAGCAGTTCTTC. This sequence encodes CASSPAPAVVNEQFF. Variable domain in full (rest from reference TRBV18 and TRBJ2-1): NAGVMQNPRHLVRRRGQEARLRCSPMKGHSHVYWYRQLPEEGLKFMVYLQKENIIDESGMPKERFSAEFPKEGPSILRIQQVVRGDSAAYFCASSPAPAVVNEQFFGPGTRLTVL.